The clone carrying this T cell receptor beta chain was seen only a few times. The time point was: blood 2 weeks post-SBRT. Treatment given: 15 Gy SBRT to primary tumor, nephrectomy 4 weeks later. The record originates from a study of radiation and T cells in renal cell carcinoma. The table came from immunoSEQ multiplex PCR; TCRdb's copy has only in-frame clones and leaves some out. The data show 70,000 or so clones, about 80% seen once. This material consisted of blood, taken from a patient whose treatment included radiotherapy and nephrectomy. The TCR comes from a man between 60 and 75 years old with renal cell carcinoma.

In DNA form, the CDR3 reads TGCAGCGCCCACAGGGAGATGAACACTGAAGCTTTCTTT. Its translation is CSAHREMNTEAFF. J is TRBJ1-1 and V is TRBV29-1; tentative D call: TRBD1 (6 bases). The CDR3 consists of 13 residues. Germline V gene data show CDR1 as SQVTM and CDR2 as ANQGSEA. V was clipped by 7 bases and J by 0 bases, with 12 bases between them.